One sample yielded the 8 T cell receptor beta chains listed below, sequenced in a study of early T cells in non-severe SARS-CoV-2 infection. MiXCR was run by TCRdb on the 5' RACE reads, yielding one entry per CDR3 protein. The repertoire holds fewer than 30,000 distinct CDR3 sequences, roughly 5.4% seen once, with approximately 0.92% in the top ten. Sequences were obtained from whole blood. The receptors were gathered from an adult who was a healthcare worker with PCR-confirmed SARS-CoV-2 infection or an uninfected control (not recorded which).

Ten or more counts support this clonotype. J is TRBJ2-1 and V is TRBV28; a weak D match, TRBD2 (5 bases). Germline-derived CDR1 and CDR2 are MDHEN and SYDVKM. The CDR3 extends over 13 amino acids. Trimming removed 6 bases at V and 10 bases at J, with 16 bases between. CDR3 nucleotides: TGTGCCAGCAGCAATGGGATGGGAGCAGAGCAGTTCTTC. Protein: CASSNGMGAEQFF.

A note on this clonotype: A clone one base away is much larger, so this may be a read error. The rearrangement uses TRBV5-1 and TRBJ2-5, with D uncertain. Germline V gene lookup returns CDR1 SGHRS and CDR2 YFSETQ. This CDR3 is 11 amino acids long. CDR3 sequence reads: CVSSFAETQYF. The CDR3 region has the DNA TGCGTCAGCAGCTTCGCGGAGACCCAGTACTTC.

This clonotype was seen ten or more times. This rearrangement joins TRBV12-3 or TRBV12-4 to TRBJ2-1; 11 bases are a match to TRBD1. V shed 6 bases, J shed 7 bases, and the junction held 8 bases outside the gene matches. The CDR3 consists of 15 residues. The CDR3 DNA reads TGTGCCAGCAGCGCGGACAGGGGGCTATGGAATGAGCAGTTCTTC. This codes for CASSADRGLWNEQFF.

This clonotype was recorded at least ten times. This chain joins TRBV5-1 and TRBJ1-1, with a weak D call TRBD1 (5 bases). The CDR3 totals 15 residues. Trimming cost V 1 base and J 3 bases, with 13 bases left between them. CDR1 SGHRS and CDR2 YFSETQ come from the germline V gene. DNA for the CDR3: TGCGCCAGCAGCTTGTCCCTACTAGGGGACACTGAAGCTTTCTTT. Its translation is CASSLSLLGDTEAFF.

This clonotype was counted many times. The CDR3 protein is CASISTGSSGYTF. The CDR3 DNA reads TGTGCCAGCATTTCGACAGGGAGTAGTGGCTACACCTTC. This chain links TRBV21-1 with TRBJ1-2; TRBD1 reflects the table's D call only, with no check against the DNA. TRBV21-1 is noted as a pseudogene. This CDR3 has 13 amino acids.

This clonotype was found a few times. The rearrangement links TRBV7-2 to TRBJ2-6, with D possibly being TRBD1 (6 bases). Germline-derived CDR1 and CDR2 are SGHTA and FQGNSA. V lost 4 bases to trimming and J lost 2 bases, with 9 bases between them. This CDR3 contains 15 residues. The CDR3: CASSSHRAGANVLTF. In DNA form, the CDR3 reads TGTGCCAGCAGCTCGCACAGGGCTGGGGCCAACGTCCTGACTTTC.

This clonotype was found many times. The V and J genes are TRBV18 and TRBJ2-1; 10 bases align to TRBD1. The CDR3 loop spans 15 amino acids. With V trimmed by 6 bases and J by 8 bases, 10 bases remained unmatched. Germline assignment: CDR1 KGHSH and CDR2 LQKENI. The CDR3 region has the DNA TGTGCCAGCTCCGCCGGGACAGGGGATCGGGATGAGCAGTTCTTC. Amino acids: CASSAGTGDRDEQFF.

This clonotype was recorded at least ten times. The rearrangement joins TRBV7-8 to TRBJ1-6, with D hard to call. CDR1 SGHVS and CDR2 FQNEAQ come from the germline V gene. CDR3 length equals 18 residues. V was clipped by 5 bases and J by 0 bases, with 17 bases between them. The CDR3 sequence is CASSPEYGLSSYNSPLHF. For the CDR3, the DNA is TGTGCCAGCAGCCCCGAGTATGGATTGAGCTCCTATAATTCACCCCTCCACTTT.